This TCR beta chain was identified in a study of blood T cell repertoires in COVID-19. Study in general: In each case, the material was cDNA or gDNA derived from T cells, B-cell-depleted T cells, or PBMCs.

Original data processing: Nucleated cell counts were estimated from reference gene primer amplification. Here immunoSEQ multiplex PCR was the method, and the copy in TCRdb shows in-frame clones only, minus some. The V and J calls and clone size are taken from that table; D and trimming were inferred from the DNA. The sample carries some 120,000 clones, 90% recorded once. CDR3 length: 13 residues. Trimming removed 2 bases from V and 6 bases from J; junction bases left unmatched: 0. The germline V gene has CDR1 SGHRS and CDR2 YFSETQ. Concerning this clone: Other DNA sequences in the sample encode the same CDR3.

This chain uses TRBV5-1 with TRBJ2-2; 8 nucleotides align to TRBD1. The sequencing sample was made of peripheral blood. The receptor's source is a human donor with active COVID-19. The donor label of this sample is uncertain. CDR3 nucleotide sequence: TGCGCCAGCAGCTTACAGGGGGCCGGGGAGCTGTTTTTT. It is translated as CASSLQGAGELFF.